The sequence of this T cell receptor beta chain was determined in a study of CD8+ T cells in alopecia areata. Study-level points and caveats: Higher clonality was seen in lesional scalp than in normal scalp, especially in alopecia totalis/universalis.

For this clone: The antigen is not known.

It was from alopecia areata patients that lesional scalp punch biopsies and peripheral blood were collected. Extracted from the samples, RNA was reverse transcribed into cDNA to serve as the sequencing template. Assay used: immunoSEQ multiplex PCR; TCRdb lists only in-frame clones, some missing. The table records approximately 140,000 clones, 40% to 50% of them present only once. Trimming took 7 bases from V and 4 from J; bases not matched to a gene: 9. The CDR3 is 13 residues long. Germline values: CDR1 SQVTM, CDR2 ANQGSEA. Material: CD4+ T cells sorted from blood. The chain is built from TRBV29-1 and TRBJ2-5; 7 bases align to TRBD2. This TCR derives from a human donor with alopecia areata. The DNA of the CDR3 is TGCAGCGCATTCCCGGGCGGGAGAGAGACCCAGTACTTC. This encodes CSAFPGGRETQYF.